The next 29 T cell receptor beta chains were all read from a single sample in a study of cytomegalovirus exposure and HLA in healthy donors. Primers for the PCR totalled 60 Vbeta and 13 Jbeta. Sequencing was performed with immunoSEQ multiplex PCR; in TCRdb, only in-frame clones are kept and a portion is missing. The sample holds roughly 120,000 clones, approximately 80% seen once. Source material: PBMCs. Receptors originate from a human donor in good health.

This sequence joins TRBV4-1 and TRBJ1-1, with 9 positions matching TRBD1. Germline assignment: CDR1 MGHRA and CDR2 YSYEKL. Trimming removed 4 bases from V and 4 bases from J; junction bases left unmatched: 4. The CDR3 sequence is 14 residues long. CDR3 DNA: TGCGCCAGCAGCCCGGGGACAGGGACCACTGAAGCTTTCTTT. It is translated as CASSPGTGTTEAFF.

The chain combines TRBV5-8 with TRBJ2-3; D may be TRBD2 (6 bases). CDR1 SGHTS and CDR2 YDEGEE come from the germline V gene. Trimming took off 0 bases at V and 3 bases at J, with 11 bases between the two ends. This CDR3 has 15 amino acids. The CDR3 DNA reads TGTGCCAGCAGCTTGGGGAGGGGTATGACAGATACGCAGTATTTT. Amino acid sequence: CASSLGRGMTDTQYF.

This clone was observed a handful of times. The chain joins TRBV2 to TRBJ1-5; 9 bases are a match to TRBD1. With 6 bases clipped from V and 8 bases from J, the junction kept 5 bases outside the gene matches. CDR3 length: 13 residues. The germline gives CDR1 SNHLY, CDR2 FYNNEI. CDR3 DNA sequence: TGTGCCAGCAGCACAGGGGGCACGGAGCCCCAGCATTTT. Translating gives CASSTGGTEPQHF. The full variable domain, its missing parts supplied by reference TRBV2 and TRBJ1-5, is EPEVTQTPSHQVTQMGQEVILRCVPISNHLYFYWYRQILGQKVEFLVSFYNNEISEKSEIFDDQFSVERPDGSNFTLKIRSTKLEDSAMYFCASSTGGTEPQHFGDGTRLSIL.

The chain has TRBV15 and TRBJ2-7, with 9 bases matching TRBD2. The length of the CDR3 is 16 residues. V was clipped by 1 base and J by 5 bases; unmatched bases: 9. Per germline, CDR1 LNHNV and CDR2 YYDKDF (reference sequence). The CDR3 here is CATSRAREGLRNEQYF. The DNA for the CDR3 is TGTGCCACCAGCAGAGCGCGGGAGGGCCTTAGGAACGAGCAGTACTTC.

The chain carries TRBV28 and TRBJ1-6; perhaps TRBD1 as D (5 bases). In germline, CDR1 is MDHEN, CDR2 SYDVKM. This CDR3 region has 15 residues. Trimming took 2 bases from V and 7 from J, leaving 12 bases between them. The CDR3 loop is CASSLLDRRNSPLHF. Here the CDR3 DNA reads TGTGCCAGCAGTTTACTCGACAGACGCAATTCACCCCTCCACTTT.

This sequence joins TRBV5-1 and TRBJ2-5; 10 bases are shared with TRBD2. The CDR3 sequence is 17 residues long. The germline gives CDR1 SGHRS, CDR2 YFSETQ. The J segment lost 10 bases and the V segment lost 3 bases, leaving 18 bases of the junction unmatched. CDR3 nucleotide sequence: TGCGCCAGCAGCTCGTCCTCTAGCGGGAGTAACCGGGGGGGCCAGTACTTC. This gives the protein CASSSSSSGSNRGGQYF.

The chain carries TRBV7-6 and TRBJ2-2; D not resolved. CDR3 length equals 16 residues. CDR1 SGHVS and CDR2 FNYEAQ come from the germline V gene. V gave up 3 bases and J gave up 2 bases, with 13 bases separating them. The CDR3 DNA is TGTGCCAGCAGCTTCTCCACAAGAGGCAACACCGGGGAGCTGTTTTTT. Its protein is CASSFSTRGNTGELFF.

The gene calls are TRBV14 and TRBJ2-2; 7 nucleotides align to TRBD1. V was clipped by 2 bases and J by 5 bases; unmatched bases: 8. This CDR3 region has 16 residues. The germline V gene has CDR1 SGHDN and CDR2 FVKESK. CDR3 nucleotides: TGTGCCAGCAGCCAAATTAGGGGGCGCAGGACCGGGGAGCTGTTTTTT. Translating gives CASSQIRGRRTGELFF.

This chain joins TRBV5-1 and TRBJ2-3, with D maybe TRBD2 (5 bases). Germline V gives CDR1 SGHRS, CDR2 YFSETQ. The length of the CDR3 is 15 residues. Trimming removed 0 bases from V and 2 bases from J, with 10 bases in between. CDR3 in amino acids: CASSLGGINTDTQYF. DNA for the CDR3: TGCGCCAGCAGCTTGGGAGGGATTAACACAGATACGCAGTATTTT. Full variable domain (remainder filled in from reference TRBV5-1 and TRBJ2-3): KAGVTQTPRYLIKTRGQQVTLSCSPISGHRSVSWYQQTPGQGLQFLFEYFSETQRNKGNFPGRFSGRQFSNSRSEMNVSTLELGDSALYLCASSLGGINTDTQYFGPGTRLTVL.

This clone came up a few times. The V call is TRBV7-3, the J call TRBJ2-2, with D possibly matching TRBD2 (6 bases). Deletions cut 5 bases from V and 4 bases from J, with 14 bases between. The CDR3 runs to 15 residues. Germline V lookup: CDR1 SGHTA, CDR2 FQGTGA. CDR3 sequence: CASSLQSGLTGELFF. CDR3 coding DNA: TGTGCCAGCAGCCTCCAAAGCGGGCTCACCGGGGAGCTGTTTTTT.

This chain uses TRBV5-1 with TRBJ1-4; tentatively, D is TRBD1 (6 bases). CDR1 SGHRS and CDR2 YFSETQ come from the germline V gene. This CDR3 region has 15 residues. V was cut by 4 bases and J by 4 bases, with 14 bases left in between. The CDR3 protein is CASSPDRPDNEKLFF. DNA for the CDR3: TGCGCCAGCAGCCCTGACAGGCCGGATAATGAAAAACTGTTTTTT.

The V call is TRBV7-9, the J call TRBJ2-3; perhaps TRBD2 as D (6 bases). The V gene lost 2 bases and the J gene lost 4 bases, with 13 bases spanning the gap. The CDR3 sequence is 15 residues long. Germline-derived CDR1 and CDR2 are SEHNR and FQNEAQ (reference sequence). The CDR3 DNA reads TGTGCCAGCAGCTTACCCCCGGGACTTGCAGATACGCAGTATTTT. As protein: CASSLPPGLADTQYF.

V is TRBV18 and J is TRBJ2-7, with D perhaps TRBD1 (5 bases). The CDR3 loop spans 16 amino acids. Germline CDR1 reads KGHSH; CDR2 reads LQKENI. The V end lost 3 bases, the J end lost 0 bases, and 15 bases lay between the germline ends. The CDR3 DNA sequence: TGTGCCAGCTCACCCCTCAGGGCAAAAAGCTCCTACGAGCAGTACTTC. This sequence encodes CASSPLRAKSSYEQYF. Looking up the rest from reference TRBV18 and TRBJ2-7 gives the full variable domain: NAGVMQNPRHLVRRRGQEARLRCSPMKGHSHVYWYRQLPEEGLKFMVYLQKENIIDESGMPKERFSAEFPKEGPSILRIQQVVRGDSAAYFCASSPLRAKSSYEQYFGPGTRLTVT.

The chain has TRBV5-8 and TRBJ1-2, with 7 bases matching TRBD1. The CDR3 is 15 amino acids. The germline gives CDR1 SGHTS, CDR2 YDEGEE. V gave up 3 bases and J gave up 7 bases; unmatched junction bases: 12. The CDR3 bases are TGTGCCAGCAGCTACCGAACAGGGGCTTCTGGTGGCTACACCTTC. It translates to CASSYRTGASGGYTF.

V is TRBV6-5 and J is TRBJ1-2; TRBD1 agrees at 9 bases. The CDR3 sequence is 15 residues long. J lost 8 bases, V lost 0 bases, and 7 bases had no gene match. CDR1 is MNHEY, CDR2 SVGAGI, per germline. The CDR3: CASSYSPNRGLGYTF. DNA of the CDR3: TGTGCCAGCAGTTACTCACCCAACAGGGGGCTAGGCTACACCTTC.

V is TRBV9 and J is TRBJ2-7; the D is unclear. Germline assignment: CDR1 SGDLS and CDR2 YYNGEE. Trimming shortened V by 4 bases and J by 1 base, and 15 bases separated the two germline ends. The CDR3 consists of 15 residues. CDR3 DNA: TGTGCCAGCAGCCAGGTCAGGCCTGGGTCCTACGAGCAGTACTTC. Its protein product is CASSQVRPGSYEQYF.

The chain joins TRBV11-2 to TRBJ2-5, with D possibly being TRBD1 (5 bases). The DNA end lines up better with TRBJ2-7; the J call may be wrong. CDR3 size: 14 residues. From germline, CDR1 is SGHAT and CDR2 FQNNGV. The CDR3 reads CASSLAGIPYEQYF. CDR3 coding DNA: TGTGCCAGCAGCTTAGCAGGGATTCCCTACGAGCAGTACTTC.

This sequence joins TRBV2 and TRBJ2-1; 8 bases are a match to TRBD2. V trimming: 8 bases; J trimming: 7 bases; junction bases outside the gene matches: 10. In germline, CDR1 is SNHLY, CDR2 FYNNEI. The CDR3 has 14 residues. CDR3 sequence reads: CASVTSGSSNEQFF. The CDR3 bases are TGTGCCAGCGTGACAAGCGGGAGTTCAAATGAGCAGTTCTTC.

The chain carries TRBV29-1 and TRBJ2-3; D remains ambiguous. The length of the CDR3 is 10 residues. Germline CDR1 and CDR2: SQVTM and ANQGSEA. Trimming pared 6 bases from V and 5 bases from J, leaving 6 bases between. For the CDR3, the DNA is TGCAGCGTAACGGTAGATACGCAGTATTTT. Translating gives CSVTVDTQYF.

The chain uses TRBV5-6 and TRBJ2-7, with D perhaps TRBD1 (5 bases). Germline lookup yields CDR1 SGHDT and CDR2 YYEEEE. This CDR3 is built from 14 residues. V was pared by 0 bases and J by 2 bases, with 9 bases between. The CDR3 DNA is TGTGCCAGCAGCTTGGGACAGTTCGCCTACGAGCAGTACTTC. Translation gives CASSLGQFAYEQYF.

The chain links TRBV25-1 to TRBJ1-2; TRBD1 agrees at 9 bases. The length of the CDR3 is 13 residues. The germline gives CDR1 MGHDK, CDR2 SYGVNS. V lost 9 bases to trimming and J lost 2 bases; unmatched junction nucleotides: 4. This CDR3 reads CASTGGGNYGYTF. The CDR3, as DNA: TGTGCCAGTACAGGGGGCGGAAACTATGGCTACACCTTC.

CDR3 coding DNA: TGTGCCAGCAGCGCTAGCGGGAATCGGGGGGAGACCCAGTACTTC. It specifies CASSASGNRGETQYF. J is TRBJ2-5 and V is TRBV9; 9 positions agree with TRBD2. Germline CDR1 reads SGDLS; CDR2 reads YYNGEE. V shed 3 bases, J shed 5 bases, and the junction held 8 bases outside the gene matches. There are 15 residues in the CDR3.

The V and J genes are TRBV18 and TRBJ1-1; D is undetermined. Trimming pared 0 bases from V and 3 bases from J, leaving 11 bases between. Germline lookup yields CDR1 KGHSH and CDR2 LQKENI. CDR3 length: 15 amino acids. The CDR3 region is CASSPPIPGDTEAFF. The CDR3, as DNA: TGTGCCAGCTCACCACCGATTCCGGGAGACACTGAAGCTTTCTTT.

V gene TRBV9 combines with J gene TRBJ1-2, with a possible D match to TRBD1 (6 bases). The CDR3 contains 14 residues. CDR1 SGDLS and CDR2 YYNGEE come from the germline V gene. V was trimmed by 0 bases and J by 4 bases, leaving 10 bases between them. Here the CDR3 reads CASSVGSGVYGYTF. Written as DNA, the CDR3 is TGTGCCAGCAGCGTAGGATCAGGGGTCTATGGCTACACCTTC.

The V and J genes are TRBV12-1 and TRBJ2-1; the D call TRBD2 from the table was never checked on the DNA. TRBV12-1 is tagged as a pseudogene. The CDR3 is 17 amino acids. CDR3 sequence: CASSHSSSGRVYNEQFF. CDR3 nucleotide sequence: TGTGCCAGCAGCCATTCCTCTAGCGGGAGGGTTTACAATGAGCAGTTCTTC.

V and J are TRBV10-2 and TRBJ1-5; D is ambiguous. Trimming stripped 3 bases from V and 0 bases from J, with 9 bases between. Looked up from germline, CDR1 is WSHSY and CDR2 is SAAADI. The CDR3 has 15 residues. The CDR3: CASSDGVNSNQPQHF. In DNA, the CDR3 is TGCGCCAGCAGTGACGGGGTTAATAGCAATCAGCCCCAGCATTTT.

The gene calls are TRBV14 and TRBJ2-7; possibly TRBD1 for D (5 bases). The V end lost 1 base, the J end lost 4 bases, and 26 bases lay between the germline ends. From germline, CDR1 is SGHDN and CDR2 FVKESK. This CDR3 is 19 amino acids long. As DNA, the CDR3 is TGTGCCAGCAGCCAAGTATACGACAGACATGGACGTGATGCATACGAGCAGTACTTC. This codes for CASSQVYDRHGRDAYEQYF.

This chain uses TRBV5-1 with TRBJ2-7; a possible D gene is TRBD2 (6 bases). V was clipped by 4 bases and J by 4 bases, with 6 bases between them. The germline V gene has CDR1 SGHRS and CDR2 YFSETQ. The CDR3 is 11 amino acids. The CDR3 nucleotides are TGCGCCAGCAGCGGGGGGTACGAGCAGTACTTC. Amino acid sequence: CASSGGYEQYF.

The chain carries TRBV5-1 and TRBJ2-5, with 9 nucleotides matching TRBD1. Per the germline V gene, CDR1 is SGHRS and CDR2 is YFSETQ. V dropped 1 base and J dropped 4; count of bases not matched to a gene: 11. The CDR3 covers 17 residues. The CDR3, as DNA: TGCGCCAGCAGCTTGCGTACAGGGGGCGCGTGGAGAGAGACCCAGTACTTC. This encodes CASSLRTGGAWRETQYF.